The 4 T cell receptor beta chains in this list originate from one sample, sequenced in a study of CD8 T cells in ankylosing spondylitis. MiXCR, run by TCRdb on the 5' RACE reads, gives a single entry per CDR3 protein. This sample yields 200,000 to 250,000 distinct CDR3 sequences, of which roughly 24% are seen a single time; under 8% belongs to the top ten. Sequencing was done on a sample of blood, either unsorted or a sorted T cell fraction (not recorded which). The receptors originated from a male donor with ankylosing spondylitis or in good health (not recorded which).

This chain joins TRBV5-5 and TRBJ2-1; TRBD2 agrees at 13 bases. V lost 0 bases, J lost 8 bases, and 8 bases stayed unmatched. The germline CDR1 and CDR2 sequences are SGHKS and YYEKEE (reference sequence). The CDR3 is 17 amino acids. The CDR3: CASSLVPLTSGRDEQFF. In DNA, the CDR3 is TGTGCCAGCAGCTTGGTTCCTCTTACTAGCGGGAGGGATGAGCAGTTCTTC.

Ten or more counts support this clonotype. In nucleotides, the CDR3 is TGCGCCAGCAGCCAAGAAGGGACTAGCGGATTGTACGAGCAGTACTTC. Translating gives CASSQEGTSGLYEQYF. This chain uses TRBV4-1 with TRBJ2-7; the match to TRBD2 covers 11 bases. Trimming took 0 bases from V and 4 from J; bases not matched to a gene: 5. CDR1 is MGHRA and CDR2 is YSYEKL in the germline V gene. CDR3 length: 16 amino acids.

This chain uses TRBV29-1 with TRBJ2-5, with 10 positions matching TRBD2. Germline CDR1 reads SQVTM; CDR2 reads ANQGSEA. This CDR3 spans 15 amino acids. With V trimmed by 6 bases and J by 1 base, 8 bases remained unmatched. The CDR3 DNA is TGCAGCGTCCGAGTAGCGGGAGGACTCCAAGAGACCCAGTACTTC. It is translated as CSVRVAGGLQETQYF.

The chain uses TRBV10-1 and TRBJ2-1; D uncertain. Germline loops: CDR1 WNHNN, CDR2 SYGVQD (reference sequence). V lost 0 bases to trimming and J lost 9 bases, with 15 bases between them. The CDR3 runs 15 residues. The CDR3 region is CASSESIGYEGEQFF. CDR3 bases: TGCGCCAGCAGTGAGTCGATAGGCTACGAAGGTGAGCAGTTCTTC.